This T cell receptor beta chain is from a study of blood T cell repertoires in COVID-19. For the study at large: PBMCs, B-cell-depleted T cells, or T cells provided the cDNA or gDNA that made up the material.

In germline, CDR1 is MDHEN, CDR2 SYDVKM. The CDR3 covers 15 residues. V lost 2 bases and J 5 bases, leaving 15 bases between the germline ends. Original handling: Nucleated cell number was recorded as an estimate derived from reference gene primer amplification. Generated by immunoSEQ multiplex PCR, the TCRdb table keeps only in-frame clones and is missing some. Clonal size and the V and J genes are those of that table, whereas D and trimming came from the DNA. Of about 70,000 clones listed, more than 85% are singletons. This clonotype was obtained from a man aged 70 or older with active COVID-19. Source material: peripheral blood. The J gene is TRBJ1-1, the V gene TRBV28, with TRBD1 as a possible D gene (5 bases). This CDR3 reads CASSLDTGTPTEAFF. The CDR3 coding sequence is TGTGCCAGCAGTTTAGATACCGGGACTCCGACTGAAGCTTTCTTT. The full variable domain, completed using reference TRBV28 and TRBJ1-1, is DVKVTQSSRYLVKRTGEKVFLECVQDMDHENMFWYRQDPGLGLRLIYFSYDVKMKEKGDIPEGYSVSREKKERFSLILESASTNQTSMYLCASSLDTGTPTEAFFGQGTRLTVV.